This entry concerns a single T cell receptor (beta chain). The isolated RNA, all of it, was reverse transcribed, so expressed TCRB transcripts were what got sequenced. Only in-frame clones appear in the TCRdb table, and some are missing; sequencing was by immunoSEQ multiplex PCR. Among some 44,000 clones, about 51% were seen once, and the ten largest hold less than 2.5%. Germline assignment: CDR1 SGHDT and CDR2 YYEEEE. This CDR3 comprises 16 residues. The data stem from a study of beta chain features in type 1 diabetes. Study as a whole: Taken together, all samples contributed approximately 110 million examined sorted cells.

The sequencing input was Tregs from blood. J is TRBJ2-5 and V is TRBV5-6; 8 nucleotides agree with TRBD1. Judging by the DNA end, TRBJ2-7 fits better; the J call may be wrong. This TCR came from a woman between 18 and 29 years old in good health. In nucleotides, the CDR3 is TGTGCCAGCAGTCACATGTCCCCGGGACAGGACTACGAGCAGTACTTC. This encodes CASSHMSPGQDYEQYF.